These T cell receptor beta chains were read from a single sample in a study of cytomegalovirus exposure and HLA in healthy donors. The protocol was immunoSEQ multiplex PCR, while the TCRdb copy is restricted to in-frame clones and leaves out a portion. The sample shows 140,000 or so clones, about 80% of them seen only once. Sequencing used PBMCs. The receptor source for this set is a woman in her fifties or sixties in good health and CMV-seropositive. Each CDR3 is given with its conserved first and last residue. Fields, in order: V gene, CDR3 protein.

v_call: TRBV30; cdr3_aa: CAWSPGLAGASRETQYF
v_call: TRBV6-6; cdr3_aa: CASSILSGHSYNEQFF
v_call: TRBV4-1; cdr3_aa: CASSLQQGSYTEAFF
v_call: TRBV5-1; cdr3_aa: CASSRAPYNEQFF
v_call: TRBV7-2; cdr3_aa: CAAAPGSGANVLTF
v_call: TRBV21-1; cdr3_aa: CASSKVTFYGYTF
v_call: TRBV9; cdr3_aa: CASSSGLAEPGRYF
v_call: TRBV27; cdr3_aa: CASRPLAGEGEQYF
v_call: TRBV4-1; cdr3_aa: CASSQEQGLGTEAFF
v_call: TRBV2; cdr3_aa: CASGTGTYNEQFF
v_call: TRBV4-1; cdr3_aa: CASSQDLWGQISTDTQYF
v_call: TRBV27; cdr3_aa: CASSPPYYNEQFF
v_call: TRBV7-9; cdr3_aa: CASSVTGIYEQYF
v_call: TRBV9; cdr3_aa: CASSVGVGGEQYF
v_call: TRBV9; cdr3_aa: CASSETSGISYNEQFF
v_call: TRBV4-1; cdr3_aa: CASSLGTSGSYEQYF
v_call: TRBV5-1; cdr3_aa: CASSLGGGQETQYF
v_call: TRBV27; cdr3_aa: CASKPGQGWTEAFF
v_call: TRBV27; cdr3_aa: CASTPFYKAGEGNQPQHF
v_call: TRBV15; cdr3_aa: CATSRRDRGNEKLFF
v_call: TRBV20-1; cdr3_aa: CSEGTENEQFF
v_call: TRBV11-2; cdr3_aa: CASSLVDTNTEAFF
v_call: TRBV28; cdr3_aa: CAAGLAGVHTGELFF
v_call: TRBV7-7; cdr3_aa: CASSLELGGRELFF
v_call: TRBV5-6; cdr3_aa: CASSVGTGTGAEQYF
v_call: TRBV11-2; cdr3_aa: CASSLWQDTEAFF
v_call: TRBV6-5; cdr3_aa: CASSYVAFQTDTQYF
v_call: TRBV30; cdr3_aa: CAWSVGQGGDYGYTF
v_call: TRBV15; cdr3_aa: CATSRATGGYTQYF
v_call: TRBV5-6; cdr3_aa: CASSLMIAGGYNEQFF
v_call: TRBV10-3; cdr3_aa: CAISTGQSFTDTQYF
v_call: TRBV29-1; cdr3_aa: CSVRETSGSVNEQFF
v_call: TRBV11-2; cdr3_aa: CASSVDLASSTDTQYF
v_call: TRBV19; cdr3_aa: CASMGLRSGSSYNEQFF
v_call: TRBV2; cdr3_aa: CASSDGTGTYNEQFF
v_call: TRBV29-1; cdr3_aa: CSVVGQGLGGYTF
v_call: TRBV4-3; cdr3_aa: CASSQPGQGRHGYTF
v_call: TRBV9; cdr3_aa: CASSRQGAEFNEQFF
v_call: TRBV28; cdr3_aa: CASSFWSGQMNTEAFF
v_call: TRBV29-1; cdr3_aa: CSVSGSGEDNEQFF
v_call: TRBV10-3; cdr3_aa: CATQSLYGYTF
v_call: TRBV4-2; cdr3_aa: CASSQEASGRPFSYEQYF
v_call: TRBV5-1; cdr3_aa: CASSLGVQETQYF
v_call: TRBV5-4; cdr3_aa: CASSLAGANYGYTF
v_call: TRBV5-1; cdr3_aa: CASSPGTVNSPLHF
v_call: TRBV4-3; cdr3_aa: CASSQDGPYRTDTQYF
v_call: TRBV7-8; cdr3_aa: CASSKWERGRRVYNEQFF
v_call: TRBV5-1; cdr3_aa: CASSLSPRASGNADTQYF
v_call: TRBV30; cdr3_aa: CAWSVLQGSYEQYF
v_call: TRBV29-1; cdr3_aa: CSGSRAVGVNNEQFF
v_call: TRBV11-2; cdr3_aa: CASSWSGRSYEQYF
v_call: TRBV4-3; cdr3_aa: CASSQESGGNNEQFF
v_call: TRBV7-2; cdr3_aa: CASSPTFGENQPQHF